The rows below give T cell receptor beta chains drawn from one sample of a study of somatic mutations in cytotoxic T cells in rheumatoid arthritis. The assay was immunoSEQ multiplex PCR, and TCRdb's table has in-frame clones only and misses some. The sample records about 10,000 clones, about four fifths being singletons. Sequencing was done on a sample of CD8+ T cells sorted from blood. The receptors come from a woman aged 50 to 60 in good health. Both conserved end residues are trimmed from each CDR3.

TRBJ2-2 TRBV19 ASSVYIGGRSGELF
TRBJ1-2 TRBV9 ASSSRTGNSYGYT
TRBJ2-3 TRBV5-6 ASSPGPGTDTQY
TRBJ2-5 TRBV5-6 ASSPPTGDMQETQY
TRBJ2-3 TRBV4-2 ASSQGPTGTGGSDTQY
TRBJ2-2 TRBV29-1 SVPKGGVLTGELF
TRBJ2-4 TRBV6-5 ASSYTGLGGDIQY
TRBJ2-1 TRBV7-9 ASRTGTRNNEQF
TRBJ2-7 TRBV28 ASSFPGLDEQY
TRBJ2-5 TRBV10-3 AISDPGTSGTQETQY
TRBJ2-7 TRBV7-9 ASSLAAGGSYEQY
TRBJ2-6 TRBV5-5 ASSPAGRGANVLT
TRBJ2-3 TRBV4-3 ASSRGTSEIYLDTQY
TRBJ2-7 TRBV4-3 ASSQVGYEQY
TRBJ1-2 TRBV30 AWSVGDGYT
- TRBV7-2 ASSYGLAEIYEQY
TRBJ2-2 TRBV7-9 ASSAQGQWVPGELF
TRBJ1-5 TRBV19 ASSHPDQPQH
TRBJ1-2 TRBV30 AWSPLDINYGYT
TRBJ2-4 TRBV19 ASRDNSANIQY
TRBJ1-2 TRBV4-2 ASSEDRGFTNYGYT
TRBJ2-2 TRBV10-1 ASTSGQGDTGELF
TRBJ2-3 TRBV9 ASSAGGGPDTQY
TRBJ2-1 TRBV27 ASSSDLAGGYNEQF
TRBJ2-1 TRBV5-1 ASSLTSVNEQF
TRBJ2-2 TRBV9 ASSPPANTGELF
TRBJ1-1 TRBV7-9 ASSSLYTEAF
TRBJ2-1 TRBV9 ASSAGLAGNEQF
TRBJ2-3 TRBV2 ASSETTTGASFGTDTQY
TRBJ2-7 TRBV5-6 ASSLTSGMSSYEQY
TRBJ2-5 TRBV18 ASSPLRGRAETQY